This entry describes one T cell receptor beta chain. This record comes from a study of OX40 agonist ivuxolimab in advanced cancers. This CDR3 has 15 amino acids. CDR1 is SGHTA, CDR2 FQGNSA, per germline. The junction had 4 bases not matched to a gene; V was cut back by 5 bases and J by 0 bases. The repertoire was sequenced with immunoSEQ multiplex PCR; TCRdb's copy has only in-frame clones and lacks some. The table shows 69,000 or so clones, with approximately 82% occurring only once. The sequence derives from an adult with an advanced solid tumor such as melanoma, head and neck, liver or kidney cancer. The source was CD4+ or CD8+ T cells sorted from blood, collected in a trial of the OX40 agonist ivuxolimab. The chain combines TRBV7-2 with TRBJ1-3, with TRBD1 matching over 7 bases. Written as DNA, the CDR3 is TGTGCCAGCAGCCTACAGGGGTTCTCTGGAAACACCATATATTTT. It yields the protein CASSLQGFSGNTIYF.